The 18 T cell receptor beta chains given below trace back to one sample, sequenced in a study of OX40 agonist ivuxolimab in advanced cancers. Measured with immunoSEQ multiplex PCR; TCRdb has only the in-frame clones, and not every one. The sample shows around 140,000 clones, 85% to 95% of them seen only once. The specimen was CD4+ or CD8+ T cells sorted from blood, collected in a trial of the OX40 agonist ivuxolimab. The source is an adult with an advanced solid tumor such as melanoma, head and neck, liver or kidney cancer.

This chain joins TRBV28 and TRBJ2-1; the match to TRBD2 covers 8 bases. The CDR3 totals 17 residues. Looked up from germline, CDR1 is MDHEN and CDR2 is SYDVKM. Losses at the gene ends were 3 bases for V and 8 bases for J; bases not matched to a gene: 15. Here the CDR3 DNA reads TGTGCCAGCAGTTTCTTCCTGGGGACACCCGGGAGGGATGAGCAGTTCTTC. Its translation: CASSFFLGTPGRDEQFF.

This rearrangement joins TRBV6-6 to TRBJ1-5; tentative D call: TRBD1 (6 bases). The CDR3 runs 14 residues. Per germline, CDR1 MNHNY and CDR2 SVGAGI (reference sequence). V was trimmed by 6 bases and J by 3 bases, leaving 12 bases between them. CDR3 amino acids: CASRPGVVNQPQHF. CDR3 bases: TGTGCCAGCAGGCCAGGGGTGGTCAATCAGCCCCAGCATTTT.

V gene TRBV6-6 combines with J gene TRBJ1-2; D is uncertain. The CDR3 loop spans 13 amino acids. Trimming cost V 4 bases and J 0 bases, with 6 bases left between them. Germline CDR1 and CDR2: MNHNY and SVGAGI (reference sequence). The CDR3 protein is CASSSEANYGYTF. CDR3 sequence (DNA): TGTGCCAGCAGTTCGGAGGCTAACTATGGCTACACCTTC.

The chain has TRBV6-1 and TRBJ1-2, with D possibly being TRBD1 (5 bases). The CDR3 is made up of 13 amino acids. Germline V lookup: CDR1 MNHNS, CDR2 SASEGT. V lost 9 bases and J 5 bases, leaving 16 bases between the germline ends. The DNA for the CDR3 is TGTGCCAGTGGGGCAGGGCCATCTTATGGCTACACCTTC. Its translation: CASGAGPSYGYTF.

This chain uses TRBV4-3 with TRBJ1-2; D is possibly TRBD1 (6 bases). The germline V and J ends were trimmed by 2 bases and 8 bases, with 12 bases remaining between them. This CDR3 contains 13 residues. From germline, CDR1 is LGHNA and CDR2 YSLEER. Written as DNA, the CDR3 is TGCGCCAGCAGCCAACCCGGACAGAGAGGCTACACCTTC. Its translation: CASSQPGQRGYTF.

CDR3 sequence reads: CASSMGDNDSPLHF. The CDR3 coding sequence is TGCGCCAGCAGCATGGGGGACAACGATTCACCCCTCCACTTT. The genes are TRBV5-1 and TRBJ1-6, with D possibly being TRBD1 (6 bases). CDR1 and CDR2 (germline): SGHRS, YFSETQ. V was shortened by 4 bases and J by 8 bases, with 13 bases between the two germline ends. The CDR3 extends over 14 amino acids.

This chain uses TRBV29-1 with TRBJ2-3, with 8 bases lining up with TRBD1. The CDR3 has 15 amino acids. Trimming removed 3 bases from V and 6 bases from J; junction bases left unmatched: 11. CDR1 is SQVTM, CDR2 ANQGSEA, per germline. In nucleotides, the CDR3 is TGCAGCGTTGAGTCCGGGACAGGCGGATTGGATACGCAGTATTTT. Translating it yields CSVESGTGGLDTQYF.

CDR3 nucleotide sequence: TGTGCCAGCAGGGACGCCCTACGGGACACTGAAGCTTTCTTT. Its protein is CASRDALRDTEAFF. The V call is TRBV6-1, the J call TRBJ1-1; no clear D. Looked up from germline, CDR1 is MNHNS and CDR2 is SASEGT. The CDR3 extends over 14 amino acids. V was cut by 6 bases and J by 3 bases, with 14 bases left in between.

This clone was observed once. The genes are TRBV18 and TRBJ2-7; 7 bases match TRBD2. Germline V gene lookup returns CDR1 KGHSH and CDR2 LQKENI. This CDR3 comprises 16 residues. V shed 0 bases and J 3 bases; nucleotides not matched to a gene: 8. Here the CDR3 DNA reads TGTGCCAGCTCACCACCGTCTAGCGGAAACCTCTACGAGCAGTACTTC. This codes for CASSPPSSGNLYEQYF.

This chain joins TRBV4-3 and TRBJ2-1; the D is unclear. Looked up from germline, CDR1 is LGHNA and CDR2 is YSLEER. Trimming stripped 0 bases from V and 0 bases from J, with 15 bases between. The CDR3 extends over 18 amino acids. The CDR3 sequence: CASSQDLGRRTSYNEQFF. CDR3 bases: TGCGCCAGCAGCCAAGATTTGGGCAGGCGAACCTCCTACAATGAGCAGTTCTTC.

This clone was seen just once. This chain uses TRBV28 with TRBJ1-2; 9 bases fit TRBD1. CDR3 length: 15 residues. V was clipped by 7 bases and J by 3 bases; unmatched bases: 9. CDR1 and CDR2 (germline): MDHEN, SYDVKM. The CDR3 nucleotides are TGTGCCAGCACCACCCAACAGGGGGCTTACTATGGCTACACCTTC. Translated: CASTTQQGAYYGYTF.

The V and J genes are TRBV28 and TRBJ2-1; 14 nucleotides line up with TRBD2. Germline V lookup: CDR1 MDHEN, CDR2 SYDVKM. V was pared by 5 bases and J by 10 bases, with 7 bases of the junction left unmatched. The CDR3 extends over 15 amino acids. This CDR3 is CASSIGTSGRREQFF. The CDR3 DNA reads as TGTGCCAGCAGTATCGGGACTAGCGGGAGAAGGGAGCAGTTCTTC.

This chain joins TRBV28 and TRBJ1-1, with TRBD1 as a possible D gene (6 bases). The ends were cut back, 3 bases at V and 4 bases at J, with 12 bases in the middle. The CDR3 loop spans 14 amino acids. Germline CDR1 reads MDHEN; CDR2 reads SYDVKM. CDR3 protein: CASSFWGARTEAFF. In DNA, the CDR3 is TGTGCCAGCAGTTTCTGGGGGGCGCGCACTGAAGCTTTCTTT.

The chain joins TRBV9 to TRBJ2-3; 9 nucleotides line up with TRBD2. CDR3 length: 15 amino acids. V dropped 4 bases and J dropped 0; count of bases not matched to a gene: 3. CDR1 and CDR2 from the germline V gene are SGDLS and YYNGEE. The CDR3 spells CASSLRGGSTDTQYF. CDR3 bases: TGTGCCAGCAGCTTGCGGGGGGGTAGCACAGATACGCAGTATTTT. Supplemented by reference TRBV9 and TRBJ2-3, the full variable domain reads DSGVTQTPKHLITATGQRVTLRCSPRSGDLSVYWYQQSLDQGLQFLIQYYNGEERAKGNILERFSAQQFPDLHSELNLSSLELGDSALYFCASSLRGGSTDTQYFGPGTRLTVL.

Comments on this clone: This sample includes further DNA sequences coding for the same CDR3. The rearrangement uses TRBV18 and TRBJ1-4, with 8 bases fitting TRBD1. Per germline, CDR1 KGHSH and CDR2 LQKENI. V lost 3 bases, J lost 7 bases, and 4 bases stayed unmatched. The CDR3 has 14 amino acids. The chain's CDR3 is CASSPGTGVEKLFF. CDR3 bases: TGTGCCAGCTCACCCGGGACAGGTGTTGAAAAACTGTTTTTT.

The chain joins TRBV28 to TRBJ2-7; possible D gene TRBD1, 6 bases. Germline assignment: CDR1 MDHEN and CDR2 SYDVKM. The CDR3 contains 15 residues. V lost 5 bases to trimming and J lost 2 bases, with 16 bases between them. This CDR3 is CASSDTGTAPYEQYF. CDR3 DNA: TGTGCCAGCAGTGATACAGGGACCGCTCCCTACGAGCAGTACTTC.

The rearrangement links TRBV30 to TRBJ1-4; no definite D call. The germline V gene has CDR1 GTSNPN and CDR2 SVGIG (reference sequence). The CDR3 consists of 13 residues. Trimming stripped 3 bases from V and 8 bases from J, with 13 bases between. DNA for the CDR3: TGTGCCTGGAGCGGTCTCCCCCACGAAAAACTGTTTTTT. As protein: CAWSGLPHEKLFF.

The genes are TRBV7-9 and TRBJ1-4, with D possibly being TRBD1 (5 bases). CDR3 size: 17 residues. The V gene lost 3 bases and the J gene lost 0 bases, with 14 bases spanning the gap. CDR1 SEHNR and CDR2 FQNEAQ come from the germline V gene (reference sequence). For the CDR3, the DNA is TGTGCCAGCAGCTTGGGTTCGGGGGTCTCAACTAATGAAAAACTGTTTTTT. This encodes CASSLGSGVSTNEKLFF.